The source of this T cell receptor (beta chain) is a study of blood T cell repertoires in COVID-19 (TCRdb year 2020). General notes on the study: Samples covering the acute and convalescent phases of COVID-19 were provided by collaborators in the United States, Italy and Spain. A de-identified subject ID, COVID-19 status, age in years and sex were almost always included in the sample metadata. Samples came from the ongoing ImmuneRACE study (first 160 participants) plus 1,254 subjects from 6 global collaborators. Deeply sampled blood TCRbeta repertoires from subjects exposed to, actively infected with, or recovered from COVID-19 were included in the dataset. Where available, HLA class I and class II types were obtained from metadata supplied by the sample provider rather than from assay-based typing. The prospective study material was composed of cDNA or gDNA derived from T cells, B-cell-depleted T cells, or PBMCs. The repertoires were released in a freely available public database intended as a resource for research on the immune response to SARS-CoV-2.

On this clone itself: There is no known antigen for this receptor. No base quality values were provided; no much bigger clone lies one nucleotide off.

From a lookup of the germline V gene (reference sequence), CDR1 and CDR2 are LGHDT and YNNKEL. From cysteine to phenylalanine, the CDR3 is 13 amino acids long. The kept DNA is CDR3 alone, 39 bases in frame from the first base. Germline trimming amounts to 4 bases on V and 2 bases on J, with 0 as the count of junction bases outside the gene matches. Overall results and qualifications from the work: Clinical and demographic metadata were provided uncurated, with the amount varying by source and participant.

TCRbeta CDR3 regions were amplified from genomic DNA using the immunoSEQ Assay, a bias-controlled multiplex PCR. Processing in the source paper ran as follows. Within the assay, amplification of reference gene primers was used to estimate how many nucleated cells each sample contained. Sequence reads were collapsed and filtered to measure the absolute abundance of every unique TCRbeta CDR3 rearrangement. For each sample, productive Simpson clonality was calculated as the square root of Simpson's diversity index across productive rearrangements. Held by TCRdb, this immuneACCESS table contains in-frame sequences only and omits some clones. Under half of the omission traces to an unresolved V gene where checked; the cause of the rest is unknown. D and trimming were read from the DNA, whereas the V and J calls and clone size are those reported in that table. The sample table records approximately 400,000 clones; roughly 90% of these occur just once. Of the sample, roughly 1.2% is held by the ten largest clones.

Each collaborating institution followed its own protocols to collect whole blood in K2EDTA tubes. For TCRbeta analysis, collaborators shipped samples in one of three forms: frozen whole blood, isolated PBMCs, or DNA extracted from either of those sample types. In this chain, TRBV3-1 (or the pseudogene TRBV3-2) is recombined with TRBJ2-7, with 9 bases in between that match TRBD1. This receptor was taken from a man in his forties with acute or convalescent COVID-19. The sequenced material came from peripheral blood. The DNA reads as follows: TGTGCCAGCAGCCGGGACAGGGCCTACGAGCAGTACTTC. The encoded protein is CASSRDRAYEQYF.